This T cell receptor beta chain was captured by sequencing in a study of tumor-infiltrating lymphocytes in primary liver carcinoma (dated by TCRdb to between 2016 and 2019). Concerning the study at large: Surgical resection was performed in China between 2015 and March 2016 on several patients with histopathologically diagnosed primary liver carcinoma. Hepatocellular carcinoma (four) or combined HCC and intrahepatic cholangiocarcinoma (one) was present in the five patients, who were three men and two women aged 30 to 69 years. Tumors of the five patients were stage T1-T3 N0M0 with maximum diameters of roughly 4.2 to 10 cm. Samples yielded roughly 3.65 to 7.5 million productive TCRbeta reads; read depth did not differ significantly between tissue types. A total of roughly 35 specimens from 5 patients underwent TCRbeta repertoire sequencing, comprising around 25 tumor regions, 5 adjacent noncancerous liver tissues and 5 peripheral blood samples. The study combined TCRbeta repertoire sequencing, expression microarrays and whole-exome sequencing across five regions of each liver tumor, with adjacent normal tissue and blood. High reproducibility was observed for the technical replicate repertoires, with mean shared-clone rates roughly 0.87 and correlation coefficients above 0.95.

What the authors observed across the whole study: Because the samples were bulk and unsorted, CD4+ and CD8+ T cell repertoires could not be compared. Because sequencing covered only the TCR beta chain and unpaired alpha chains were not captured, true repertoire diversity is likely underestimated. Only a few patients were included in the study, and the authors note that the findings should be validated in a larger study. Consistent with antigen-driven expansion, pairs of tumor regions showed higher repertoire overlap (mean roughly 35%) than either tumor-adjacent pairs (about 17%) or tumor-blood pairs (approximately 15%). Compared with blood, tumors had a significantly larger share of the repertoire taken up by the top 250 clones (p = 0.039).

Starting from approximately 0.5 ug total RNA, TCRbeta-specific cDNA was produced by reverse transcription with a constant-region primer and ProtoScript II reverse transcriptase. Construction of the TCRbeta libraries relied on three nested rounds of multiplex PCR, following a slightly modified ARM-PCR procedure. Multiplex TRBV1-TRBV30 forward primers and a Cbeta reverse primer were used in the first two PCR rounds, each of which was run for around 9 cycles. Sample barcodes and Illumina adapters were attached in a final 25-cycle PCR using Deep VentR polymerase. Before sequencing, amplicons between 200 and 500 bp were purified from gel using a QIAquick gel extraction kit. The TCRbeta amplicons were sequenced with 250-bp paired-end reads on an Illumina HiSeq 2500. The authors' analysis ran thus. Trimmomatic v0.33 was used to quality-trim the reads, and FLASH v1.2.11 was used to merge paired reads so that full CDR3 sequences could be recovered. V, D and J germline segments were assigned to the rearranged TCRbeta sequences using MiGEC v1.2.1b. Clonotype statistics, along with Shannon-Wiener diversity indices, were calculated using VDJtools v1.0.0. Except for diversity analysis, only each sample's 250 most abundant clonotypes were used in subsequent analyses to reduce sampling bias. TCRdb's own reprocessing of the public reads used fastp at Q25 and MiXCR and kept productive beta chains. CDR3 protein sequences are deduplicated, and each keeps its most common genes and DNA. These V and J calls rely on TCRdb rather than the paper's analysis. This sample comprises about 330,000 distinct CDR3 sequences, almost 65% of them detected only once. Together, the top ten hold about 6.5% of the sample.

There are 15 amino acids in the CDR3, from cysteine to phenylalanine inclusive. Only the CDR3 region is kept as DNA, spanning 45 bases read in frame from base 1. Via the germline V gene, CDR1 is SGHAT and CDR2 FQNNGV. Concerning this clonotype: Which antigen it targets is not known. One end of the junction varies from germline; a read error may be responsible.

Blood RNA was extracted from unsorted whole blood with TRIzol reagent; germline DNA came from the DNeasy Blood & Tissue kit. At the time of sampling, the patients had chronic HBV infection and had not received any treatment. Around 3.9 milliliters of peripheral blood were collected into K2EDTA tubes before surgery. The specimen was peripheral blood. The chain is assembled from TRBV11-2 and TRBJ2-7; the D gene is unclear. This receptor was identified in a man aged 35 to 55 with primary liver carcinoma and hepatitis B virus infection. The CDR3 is CARSLDPTYSYERYF. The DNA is TGTGCTAGAAGCTTAGATCCCACCTACTCCTACGAGCGGTACTTC. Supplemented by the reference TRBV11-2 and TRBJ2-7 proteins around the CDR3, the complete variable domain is EAGVAQSPRYKIIEKRQSVAFWCNPISGHATLYWYQQILGQGPKLLIQFQNNGVVDDSQLPKDRFSAERLKGVDSTLKIQPAKLEDSAVYLCARSLDPTYSYERYFGPGTRLTVT.